This TCR beta chain was observed in a study of beta chain features in type 1 diabetes. Across the study: No age, gender or cell yield differences were seen between patients and healthy donors. Study observations and caveats: Type 1 diabetes patients had moderately but significantly shorter TCRB CDR3s in all four CD4+ subsets.

This clone was detected only a few times. Its antigen remains unidentified. Expressed TCRB transcripts were sequenced, since all the RNA that had been isolated was reverse transcribed. There were approximately 3.5 million reads on average in the naive, central memory and regulatory T cell samples. Method: immunoSEQ multiplex PCR; TCRdb's copy keeps in-frame clones and lacks some. The sample includes 600,000 to 700,000 clones, 9.5% to 15% of them seen just once. Trimming pared 4 bases from V and 2 bases from J, leaving 11 bases between. Germline assignment: CDR1 SQVTM and CDR2 ANQGSEA. This CDR3 spans 13 amino acids.

Sequenced sample: naive CD4+ T cells from blood. V and J are TRBV29-1 and TRBJ1-2, with TRBD1 as a possible D gene (5 bases). The TCR originated in a man younger than 40 with type 1 diabetes. This CDR3 is CSVASGGNYGYTF. The DNA of the CDR3 is TGCAGCGTTGCTTCCGGGGGGAACTATGGCTACACCTTC.